The 14 T cell receptor beta chains in this list originate from one sample, sequenced in a study of T-cell memory formation after mild COVID-19. TCRdb re-called the 5' RACE reads with MiXCR, one entry per CDR3 protein. Among 400,000 or so distinct CDR3 sequences, 15% to 25% were seen once, and the ten largest hold around 9.2%. Specimen: PBMCs or a T cell subset sorted from them (not recorded which). The receptors were gathered from an adult woman who had mild COVID-19 (a few samples of this study predate the infection). Cell type and time point are not known.

V and J are TRBV29-1 and TRBJ2-1; 7 bases fit TRBD1. With 2 bases clipped from V and 5 bases from J, the junction kept 12 bases outside the gene matches. The CDR3 covers 16 residues. Looked up from germline, CDR1 is SQVTM and CDR2 is ANQGSEA. For the CDR3, the DNA is TGCAGCGTTGAATTCTCAGGACAGGTTAAAAACAATGAGCAGTTCTTC. Translating it yields CSVEFSGQVKNNEQFF.

This clonotype was observed a handful of times. The V call is TRBV18, the J call TRBJ1-2, with 7 bases lining up with TRBD1. The CDR3 consists of 13 residues. CDR1 is KGHSH and CDR2 is LQKENI in the germline V gene. J was trimmed by 3 bases and V by 8 bases; bases with no gene match: 6. In DNA form, the CDR3 reads TGTGCCAGCGCGCCGCAGGGGGACTATGGCTACACCTTC. It is translated as CASAPQGDYGYTF.

The CDR3 region is CSARGHISPQETQYF. CDR3 DNA: TGCAGTGCTAGGGGTCATATCTCACCACAAGAGACCCAGTACTTC. This rearrangement joins TRBV20-1 to TRBJ2-5, with D hard to call. V lost 3 bases, J lost 2 bases, and 16 bases lay in between. CDR1 and CDR2 from the germline V gene are DFQATT and SNEGSKA (reference sequence). The CDR3 sequence is 15 residues long.

The V call is TRBV7-2, the J call TRBJ1-5; D unresolved. V was pared by 5 bases and J by 11 bases, with 22 bases between. The CDR3 has 15 amino acids. The germline gives CDR1 SGHTA, CDR2 FQGNSA. The CDR3 here is CASSHIATESLAQHF. CDR3 bases: TGTGCCAGCAGCCATATAGCCACTGAGTCCCTGGCCCAGCATTTT. Supplemented by reference TRBV7-2 and TRBJ1-5, the full variable domain reads GAGVSQSPSNKVTEKGKDVELRCDPISGHTALYWYRQSLGQGLEFLIYFQGNSAPDKSGLPSDRFSAERTGGSVSTLTIQRTQQEDSAVYLCASSHIATESLAQHFGDGTRLSIL.

This clonotype was detected only a few times. This chain links TRBV7-9 with TRBJ2-7, with D possibly matching TRBD1 (6 bases). The germline CDR1 and CDR2 sequences are SEHNR and FQNEAQ (reference sequence). This CDR3 has 14 amino acids. Trimming took off 4 bases at V and 6 bases at J, with 16 bases between the two ends. CDR3 region: CASSSWDPRGEQYF. The CDR3, as DNA: TGTGCCAGCAGCTCTTGGGACCCCAGGGGCGAGCAGTACTTC.

The rearrangement joins TRBV6-2 or TRBV6-3 to TRBJ1-1; D is undetermined. CDR1 is MNHEY, CDR2 SVGEGT, per germline. There are 13 residues in the CDR3. V gave up 5 bases and J gave up 4 bases, with 11 bases separating them. CDR3 bases: TGTGCCAGCAGTGTAGGATCGAGCACTGAAGCTTTCTTT. Its protein is CASSVGSSTEAFF.

CDR3 in DNA: TGCGCCAGCAGTCCCTCGGCGACGGCTCCCTACGAGCAGTACTTC. This translates into CASSPSATAPYEQYF. The V and J genes are TRBV23-1 and TRBJ2-7; D ambiguous. TRBV23-1 is an ORF, with its function uncertain. Trimming stripped 4 bases from V and 2 bases from J, with 15 bases between. The CDR3 is 15 residues long.

This clonotype was found a few times. The chain has TRBV7-8 and TRBJ2-7; tentatively, D is TRBD1 or TRBD2 (5 bases each). Germline V CDR1 and CDR2: SGHVS, FQNEAQ. V lost 1 base to trimming and J lost 4 bases, with 11 bases between them. The CDR3 has 14 amino acids. CDR3: CASSLVEGRYEQYF. As DNA, the CDR3 is TGTGCCAGCAGCTTAGTTGAGGGGAGATACGAGCAGTACTTC.

The gene calls are TRBV6-6 and TRBJ2-7, with a tentative D call TRBD2 (6 bases). Trimming took 0 bases from V and 4 from J, leaving 16 bases between them. Per the germline V gene, CDR1 is MNHNY and CDR2 is SVGAGI (reference sequence). The CDR3 length is 16 residues. CDR3: CASSYSREPGRYEQYV. The CDR3 bases are TGTGCCAGCAGTTACTCGCGGGAACCAGGTCGGTACGAGCAGTACGTC.

This clonotype was seen repeatedly, ten times or more. The chain employs TRBV16 and TRBJ2-7, with TRBD2 identical over 10 bases. V dropped 4 bases and J dropped 3; count of bases not matched to a gene: 3. The CDR3 spans 14 residues. Germline CDR1 reads KGHSY; CDR2 reads FQNENV. For the CDR3, the DNA is TGTGCCAGCAGCCCCAGACTAGCGGGCTACGAGCAGTACTTC. Translating gives CASSPRLAGYEQYF.

The chain is built from TRBV18 and TRBJ1-1, with D maybe TRBD1 (5 bases). Germline-derived CDR1 and CDR2 are KGHSH and LQKENI. CDR3 length: 17 residues. Trimming pared 1 base from V and 3 bases from J, leaving 18 bases between. The CDR3 nucleotides read TGTGCCAGCTCACCACAACCTGGGATGATGGGGGACACTGAAGCTTTCTTT. Its protein is CASSPQPGMMGDTEAFF.

The chain links TRBV20-1 to TRBJ2-6, with TRBD2 matching 13 bases. Germline CDR1 and CDR2: DFQATT and SNEGSKA (reference sequence). This CDR3 region has 19 residues. The junction had 12 bases not matched to a gene; V was cut back by 5 bases and J by 2 bases. CDR3 in amino acids: CSALTSGRFPLPGANVLTF. The CDR3 DNA sequence: TGCAGTGCTCTGACTAGCGGGAGGTTCCCTCTACCTGGGGCCAACGTCCTGACTTTC.

CDR3 DNA sequence: TGCGCCAGCAGCTTGGAGGCGGGCCTGACGAACACCGGGGAGCTGTTTTTT. Protein product: CASSLEAGLTNTGELFF. The rearrangement links TRBV5-1 to TRBJ2-2; D may be TRBD2 (5 bases). V was trimmed by 0 bases and J by 0 bases, leaving 12 bases between them. CDR3 size: 17 residues. Germline V gene data show CDR1 as SGHRS and CDR2 as YFSETQ.

This clonotype was recorded many times. The rearrangement links TRBV7-2 to TRBJ1-1; TRBD1 might be the D (5 bases). V shed 3 bases and J shed 4 bases, with 9 bases lying between them. The CDR3 has 13 amino acids. CDR1 and CDR2 from the germline V gene are SGHTA and FQGNSA. CDR3 coding DNA: TGTGCCAGCAGCTTTACGGGGGGCACTGAAGCTTTCTTT. This codes for CASSFTGGTEAFF.